This T cell receptor beta chain was recorded in a study of Graves' ophthalmopathy and Graves' hyperthyroidism. Using RNA transcripts, the TCR beta CDR3 regions were amplified. After a first-round RT-PCR with HTBI primers, a second-round multiplex PCR was run. MiXCR was run by TCRdb on the multiplex PCR reads, yielding one entry per CDR3 protein. In the table there are over 500,000 distinct CDR3 sequences, about a fifth of which are singletons. Hyperthyroidism is called stable when no ophthalmopathy develops within 18 months of follow-up. Orbital computed tomography, thyroid ultrasound, TRAb, serum thyroxine and clinical symptoms formed the basis of diagnosis. CDR3 length equals 12 residues. Germline V gives CDR1 SQVTM, CDR2 ANQGSEA. V lost 4 bases and J lost 2, with 8 bases in between. Of note for this clonotype: Its specificity is not known.

Whole-study results and caveats: Most clonotypes expanded in thyroid above 0.001 frequency were present in blood too.

Sequenced input: peripheral blood. The chain has TRBV29-1 and TRBJ2-5; D ambiguous. The TCR sequence derives from a woman between 18 and 29 years old with stable Graves' hyperthyroidism. Some clones in this sample may be carry-over from other donors' samples. CDR3 nucleotide sequence: TGCAGCGTTGCTCGGGCACAAGAGACCCAGTACTTC. Translated, it gives CSVARAQETQYF.